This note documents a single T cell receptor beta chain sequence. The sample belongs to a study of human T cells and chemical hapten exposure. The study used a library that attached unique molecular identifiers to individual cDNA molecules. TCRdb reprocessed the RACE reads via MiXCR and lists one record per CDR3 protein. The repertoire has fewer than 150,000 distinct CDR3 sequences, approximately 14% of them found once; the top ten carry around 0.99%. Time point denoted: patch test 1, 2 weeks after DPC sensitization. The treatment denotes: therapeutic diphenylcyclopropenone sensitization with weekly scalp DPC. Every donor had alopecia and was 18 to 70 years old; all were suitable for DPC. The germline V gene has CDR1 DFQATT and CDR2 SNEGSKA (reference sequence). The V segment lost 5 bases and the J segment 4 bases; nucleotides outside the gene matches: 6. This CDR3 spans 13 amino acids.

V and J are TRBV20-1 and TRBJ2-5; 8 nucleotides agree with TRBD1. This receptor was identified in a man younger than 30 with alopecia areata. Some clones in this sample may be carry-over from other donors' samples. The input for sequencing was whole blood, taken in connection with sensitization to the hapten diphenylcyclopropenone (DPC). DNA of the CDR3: TGCAGTGCTGAAAGTACAGGGGGAGAGACCCAGTACTTC. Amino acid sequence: CSAESTGGETQYF.